This entry lists 27 T cell receptor beta chains sequenced from one sample in a study of control samples from healthy donors and cancer patients. The table came from immunoSEQ multiplex PCR; TCRdb's copy has only in-frame clones and leaves some out. The profile shows about 130,000 clones, roughly 92% of them singletons. Specimen: PBMCs. The receptors derive from a man at least 80 years old with head and neck cancer.

This chain connects TRBV19 to TRBJ2-3; D ambiguous. This CDR3 region has 11 residues. In germline, CDR1 is LNHDA, CDR2 SQIVND (reference sequence). V lost 3 bases and J lost 6, with 4 bases in between. The CDR3 is CASSMGDTQYF. The CDR3 DNA reads TGTGCCAGTAGTATGGGTGATACGCAGTATTTT.

The chain carries TRBV7-9 and TRBJ2-5; TRBD2 matches 9 bases. The CDR3 covers 14 residues. J lost 4 bases, V lost 6 bases, and 6 bases had no gene match. Germline CDR1 and CDR2: SEHNR and FQNEAQ (reference sequence). DNA for the CDR3: TGTGCCAGCAGGTCAGCGGGGGGCCGAGAGACCCAGTACTTC. It is translated as CASRSAGGRETQYF.

This clone was counted once. The chain joins TRBV30 to TRBJ1-5; possibly TRBD1 for D (5 bases). Germline V gene data show CDR1 as GTSNPN and CDR2 as SVGIG (reference sequence). CDR3 length: 17 amino acids. Trimming cost V 0 bases and J 0 bases, with 15 bases left between them. CDR3 coding DNA: TGTGCCTGGAGTGTAAGCAGGACGGACAATAGCAATCAGCCCCAGCATTTT. Translated: CAWSVSRTDNSNQPQHF. The whole variable domain, remainder taken from reference TRBV30 and TRBJ1-5, is SQTIHQWPATLVQPVGSPLSLECTVEGTSNPNLYWYRQAAGRGLQLLFYSVGIGQISSEVPQNLSASRPQDRQFILSSKKLLLSDSGFYLCAWSVSRTDNSNQPQHFGDGTRLSIL.

V usage is TRBV6-5 and J usage is TRBJ2-3; D is undetermined. V was shortened by 2 bases and J by 1 base, with 7 bases between the two germline ends. CDR3 length equals 14 residues. CDR1 MNHEY and CDR2 SVGAGI come from the germline V gene. Here the CDR3 DNA reads TGTGCCAGCAGTTACCGTACTCGCACAGATACGCAGTATTTT. It codes for CASSYRTRTDTQYF.

This clone was counted once. This rearrangement joins TRBV13 to TRBJ2-3; possible D gene TRBD2, 6 bases. The germline V gene encodes CDR1 PRHDT and CDR2 FYEKMQ (reference sequence). The CDR3 sequence is 15 residues long. The V and J ends lost 5 bases and 0 bases respectively, with 12 bases between them. The DNA for the CDR3 is TGTGCCAGCAGCCTAATAGCGGACAGCACAGATACGCAGTATTTT. Encoded protein: CASSLIADSTDTQYF. The full variable domain, with the rest looked up from reference TRBV13 and TRBJ2-3, is AAGVIQSPRHLIKEKRETATLKCYPIPRHDTVYWYQQGPGQDPQFLISFYEKMQSDKGSIPDRFSAQQFSDYHSELNMSSLELGDSALYFCASSLIADSTDTQYFGPGTRLTVL.

The V gene is TRBV5-6, the J gene TRBJ2-3; possibly TRBD1 for D (6 bases). The CDR3 runs to 13 residues. V shed 4 bases and J shed 5 bases, with 11 bases lying between them. The germline V gene has CDR1 SGHDT and CDR2 YYEEEE. The CDR3 nucleotides are TGTGCCAGCAGCGGGGGCCGGAGAGATACGCAGTATTTT. Residues: CASSGGRRDTQYF.

This sequence joins TRBV19 and TRBJ2-3, with D perhaps given as TRBD1 or TRBD2 (5 bases each). V lost 3 bases and J 4 bases, leaving 11 bases between the germline ends. There are 14 residues in the CDR3. CDR1 is LNHDA, CDR2 SQIVND, per germline (reference sequence). CDR3 amino acids: CASSMALGADTQYF. In nucleotides, the CDR3 is TGTGCCAGTAGTATGGCCCTGGGGGCAGATACGCAGTATTTT.

The chain recombines TRBV5-6 with TRBJ1-1; D unclear. This CDR3 contains 15 residues. CDR1 and CDR2 (germline): SGHDT, YYEEEE. V gave up 2 bases and J gave up 2 bases, with 13 bases separating them. The CDR3 region has the DNA TGTGCCAGCAGCTTCGGGCCTTGGCCTAACACTGAAGCTTTCTTT. It specifies CASSFGPWPNTEAFF.

This sequence joins TRBV5-6 and TRBJ2-5, with 11 bases that match TRBD2. The length of the CDR3 is 18 residues. With V trimmed by 0 bases and J by 4 bases, 11 bases remained unmatched. The germline gives CDR1 SGHDT, CDR2 YYEEEE. The CDR3 sequence: CASSLVKTGTSGRETQYF. DNA for the CDR3: TGTGCCAGCAGCTTGGTGAAAACCGGGACTAGCGGTCGAGAGACCCAGTACTTC.

J is TRBJ1-5 and V is TRBV29-1; D unclear. V was pared by 1 base and J by 4 bases, with 5 bases between. This CDR3 region has 12 residues. Germline values: CDR1 SQVTM, CDR2 ANQGSEA. CDR3 bases: TGCAGCGTTGAAGGTCGAAATCAGCCCCAGCATTTT. Its translation: CSVEGRNQPQHF.

The chain carries TRBV10-3 and TRBJ2-2, with a weak D call TRBD2 (6 bases). This CDR3 is built from 14 residues. Germline lookup yields CDR1 ENHRY and CDR2 SYGVKD. Trimming removed 10 bases from V and 3 bases from J, with 15 bases in between. The CDR3 reads CATRPLADTGELFF. The CDR3 nucleotides read TGTGCCACCAGGCCTTTAGCGGACACCGGGGAGCTGTTTTTT.

This chain connects TRBV5-8 to TRBJ1-5; no reliable D call. CDR1 and CDR2 (germline): SGHTS, YDEGEE. The CDR3 covers 16 residues. The germline V and J ends were trimmed by 4 bases and 3 bases, with 17 bases remaining between them. The chain's CDR3 is CASSNIGLSFNQPQHF. Here the CDR3 DNA reads TGTGCCAGCAGCAACATTGGCCTATCCTTCAATCAGCCCCAGCATTTT.

This chain uses TRBV30 with TRBJ1-1, with a tentative D call TRBD1 (6 bases). V was clipped by 0 bases and J by 4 bases, with 18 bases between them. Looked up from germline, CDR1 is GTSNPN and CDR2 is SVGIG (reference sequence). The CDR3 has 16 residues. The DNA for the CDR3 is TGTGCCTGGAGTGTAGCCCTAATGGGGGCCGGCACTGAAGCTTTCTTT. This codes for CAWSVALMGAGTEAFF.

This rearrangement joins TRBV4-2 to TRBJ1-2; no definite D call. The CDR3 is made up of 14 amino acids. V lost 0 bases, J lost 2 bases, and 7 bases lay in between. CDR1 and CDR2 (germline): LGHNA, YNFKEQ. This CDR3 is CASSQDTRNYGYTF. The CDR3 bases are TGTGCCAGCAGCCAAGATACACGGAACTATGGCTACACCTTC.

This clone appeared a single time. This chain uses TRBV5-5 with TRBJ1-4, with 7 positions matching TRBD1. Looked up from germline, CDR1 is SGHKS and CDR2 is YYEKEE (reference sequence). With 3 bases clipped from V and 3 bases from J, the junction kept 8 bases outside the gene matches. The CDR3 extends over 16 amino acids. The DNA for the CDR3 is TGTGCCAGCAGCTCAGGGACAGCACTCGCTAATGAAAAACTGTTTTTT. Amino acids: CASSSGTALANEKLFF.

The chain is built from TRBV10-3 and TRBJ1-2, with 10 positions matching TRBD1. Germline loops: CDR1 ENHRY, CDR2 SYGVKD. V lost 5 bases to trimming and J lost 4 bases; unmatched junction nucleotides: 7. The CDR3 has 15 amino acids. The CDR3: CAISRDRGPSYGYTF. CDR3 bases: TGTGCCATCAGTAGAGACAGGGGGCCGAGCTATGGCTACACCTTC.

This clone was picked up a small number of times. For the CDR3, the DNA is TGCGCCACATCTAAAGGTGGCAGGGGGCGAAGTGGAGATGGCTACACCTTC. Its translation: CATSKGGRGRSGDGYTF. V and J are TRBV4-1 and TRBJ1-2; TRBD1 matches 8 bases. The germline V gene encodes CDR1 MGHRA and CDR2 YSYEKL. V lost 10 bases, J lost 6 bases, and 22 bases stayed unmatched. The CDR3 sequence is 17 residues long.

The CDR3 region has the DNA TGTGCCAGCAGCTTAGGAGGGGCTGTCTCCTACGAGCAGTACTTC. Protein: CASSLGGAVSYEQYF. This chain links TRBV7-6 with TRBJ2-7; D might be TRBD1 or TRBD2, each matching 5 bases. The V end lost 1 base, the J end lost 0 bases, and 10 bases lay between the germline ends. CDR3 length: 15 amino acids. Germline CDR1 is SGHVS and CDR2 is FNYEAQ.

CDR3 coding DNA: TGTGCCAGCAGGCTCCCCTCTGGAAACACCATATATTTT. This encodes CASRLPSGNTIYF. This chain links TRBV7-9 with TRBJ1-3; D gene unclear. V shed 6 bases and J shed 0 bases, with 6 bases lying between them. The CDR3 contains 13 residues. The germline V gene has CDR1 SEHNR and CDR2 FQNEAQ (reference sequence).

The chain employs TRBV11-2 and TRBJ1-6; 10 bases are a match to TRBD1. The germline V gene has CDR1 SGHAT and CDR2 FQNNGV. This CDR3 region has 15 residues. V lost 4 bases to trimming and J lost 5 bases; unmatched junction nucleotides: 2. The CDR3 bases are TGTGCCAGCAGCTCCGGACAGGGGGATAATTCACCCCTCCACTTT. Amino acids: CASSSGQGDNSPLHF.

The chain joins TRBV4-1 to TRBJ2-3, with D possibly TRBD1 on 6 matching bases. The CDR3 spans 15 residues. Trimming took off 3 bases at V and 4 bases at J, with 14 bases between the two ends. CDR1 MGHRA and CDR2 YSYEKL come from the germline V gene. CDR3: CASSQTGFAPDTQYF. As DNA, the CDR3 is TGCGCCAGCAGCCAGACAGGATTCGCACCAGATACGCAGTATTTT.

This clone appeared once. The chain has TRBV18 and TRBJ2-1; perhaps TRBD2 as D (6 bases). CDR3 size: 17 residues. The germline gives CDR1 KGHSH, CDR2 LQKENI. V was trimmed by 6 bases and J by 2 bases, leaving 20 bases between them. The CDR3 protein is CASSRIVAVPTYNEQFF. Written as DNA, the CDR3 is TGTGCCAGCTCCCGGATTGTAGCGGTACCTACCTACAATGAGCAGTTCTTC. The full variable domain, its missing parts supplied by reference TRBV18 and TRBJ2-1, is NAGVMQNPRHLVRRRGQEARLRCSPMKGHSHVYWYRQLPEEGLKFMVYLQKENIIDESGMPKERFSAEFPKEGPSILRIQQVVRGDSAAYFCASSRIVAVPTYNEQFFGPGTRLTVL.

The CDR3 region is CASMAGHRNQPQHF. The CDR3 DNA follows: TGCGCCAGCATGGCGGGACACCGCAATCAGCCCCAGCATTTT. The chain recombines TRBV10-2 with TRBJ1-5, with D perhaps TRBD1 (6 bases). Trimming took off 7 bases at V and 2 bases at J, with 12 bases between the two ends. Germline V gene data show CDR1 as WSHSY and CDR2 as SAAADI. The CDR3 spans 14 residues.

V gene TRBV10-2 combines with J gene TRBJ1-2, with TRBD1 matching over 10 bases. V dropped 5 bases and J dropped 3; count of bases not matched to a gene: 12. Germline V gene data show CDR1 as WSHSY and CDR2 as SAAADI. CDR3 length: 17 residues. Here the CDR3 DNA reads TGCGCCAGCAGTCAAAGCCGACAGGGGGCGCAGGACTATGGCTACACCTTC. Translating gives CASSQSRQGAQDYGYTF.

J is TRBJ1-4 and V is TRBV4-1, with 11 bases identical to TRBD1. The CDR3 extends over 16 amino acids. J lost 7 bases, V lost 0 bases, and 4 bases had no gene match. Germline-derived CDR1 and CDR2 are MGHRA and YSYEKL. CDR3 loop: CASSQEGGTGGEKLFF. The DNA for the CDR3 is TGCGCCAGCAGCCAAGAGGGAGGGACAGGGGGTGAAAAACTGTTTTTT.

The genes are TRBV19 and TRBJ1-5; 7 bases match TRBD1. V lost 8 bases to trimming and J lost 0 bases; unmatched junction nucleotides: 7. The CDR3 contains 15 residues. Germline CDR1 reads LNHDA; CDR2 reads SQIVND (reference sequence). CDR3 nucleotide sequence: TGTGCCAGTTCCGGACAGGAGACTAGCAATCAGCCCCAGCATTTT. Its translation: CASSGQETSNQPQHF.

The J gene is TRBJ1-1, the V gene TRBV12-3 or TRBV12-4, with D maybe TRBD1 (6 bases). The CDR3 covers 13 residues. V was pared by 6 bases and J by 1 base, with 9 bases between. CDR3 sequence: CASRETGNTEAFF. In DNA form, the CDR3 reads TGTGCCAGCAGAGAGACAGGGAACACTGAAGCTTTCTTT.